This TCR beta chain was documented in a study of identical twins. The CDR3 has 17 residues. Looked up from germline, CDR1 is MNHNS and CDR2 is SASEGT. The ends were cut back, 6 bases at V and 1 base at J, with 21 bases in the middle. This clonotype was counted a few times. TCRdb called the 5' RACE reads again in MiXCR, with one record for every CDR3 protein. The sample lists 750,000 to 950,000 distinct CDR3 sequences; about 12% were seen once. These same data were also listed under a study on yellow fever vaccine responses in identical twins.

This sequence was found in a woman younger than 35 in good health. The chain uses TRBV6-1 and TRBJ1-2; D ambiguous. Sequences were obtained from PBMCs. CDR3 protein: CASRQSGRGANNYGYTF. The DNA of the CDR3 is TGTGCCAGCAGACAGTCCGGCCGGGGAGCCAATAACTATGGCTACACCTTC.